Below, 16 T cell receptor beta chains from the same sample are listed, as sequenced in a study of T cell responses to AZD1222 COVID-19 vaccine. The assay was immunoSEQ multiplex PCR, and TCRdb's table has in-frame clones only and misses some. The sample holds 72,000 or so clones, approximately 90% seen once. The sample here was peripheral blood, taken on day 0 of AZD1222 vaccination. Receptors originate from an adult in good health.

The chain recombines TRBV28 with TRBJ1-3; weak D call: TRBD1 (5 bases). Looked up from germline, CDR1 is MDHEN and CDR2 is SYDVKM. This CDR3 is 14 amino acids long. Trimming pared 8 bases from V and 2 bases from J, leaving 13 bases between. The CDR3 reads CASGGGGTGNTIYF. DNA for the CDR3: TGTGCCAGCGGTGGCGGGGGGACTGGAAACACCATATATTTT.

The chain employs TRBV21-1 and TRBJ2-1; the DNA was not compared with TRBD2, the D call given in the table. TRBV21-1 is flagged as a pseudogene. This CDR3 comprises 15 residues. The CDR3 nucleotides are TGTGCCAGCAGCCCGACTAGCGGGAGCAACAATGAGCAGTTCTTC. Its translation is CASSPTSGSNNEQFF.

V is TRBV6-5 and J is TRBJ2-7; TRBD2 matches 10 bases. This CDR3 is built from 16 residues. In germline, CDR1 is MNHEY, CDR2 SVGAGI. The trim removed 0 bases at V and 3 bases at J, leaving 5 bases unmatched. The CDR3, as DNA: TGTGCCAGCAGTTACTCCGGACTAGCGGCGAACTACGAGCAGTACTTC. This translates into CASSYSGLAANYEQYF.

The chain is built from TRBV7-2 and TRBJ1-1; D gene uncertain. The germline V gene encodes CDR1 SGHTA and CDR2 FQGNSA. This CDR3 contains 13 residues. The ends were cut back, 1 base at V and 4 bases at J, with 7 bases in the middle. CDR3 coding DNA: TGTGCCAGCAGCTTAGAAGGGTTCACTGAAGCTTTCTTT. It codes for CASSLEGFTEAFF.

The V and J genes are TRBV19 and TRBJ2-2, with 7 positions matching TRBD1. J was trimmed by 6 bases and V by 4 bases; bases with no gene match: 5. This CDR3 spans 14 amino acids. In germline, CDR1 is LNHDA, CDR2 SQIVND (reference sequence). CDR3: CASSRLQGSGELFF. CDR3 DNA sequence: TGTGCCAGTAGTAGATTACAGGGGTCCGGGGAGCTGTTTTTT.

The gene calls are TRBV6-5 and TRBJ1-1; no firm D call. The germline V gene has CDR1 MNHEY and CDR2 SVGAGI. CDR3 size: 13 residues. V was clipped by 5 bases and J by 1 base, with 8 bases between them. In DNA, the CDR3 is TGTGCCAGCAGTAAAAGCGGGAACACTGAAGCTTTCTTT. Translated: CASSKSGNTEAFF.

A remark on this clone: At one end the junction does not follow the germline gene, possibly because of a read error. The chain employs TRBV5-1 and TRBJ2-7; 9 bases are a match to TRBD2. From germline, CDR1 is SGHRS and CDR2 YFSETQ. The CDR3 length is 16 residues. The DNA of the CDR3 is TGCGCCAGCAACTTGGGGGTAGCGGGAGCCTCCCGCGAGCAGTACTTC. This codes for CASNLGVAGASREQYF.

This chain links TRBV6-5 with TRBJ2-7; possible D gene TRBD2, 6 bases. The CDR3 consists of 14 residues. Trimming took off 4 bases at V and 7 bases at J, with 17 bases between the two ends. From germline, CDR1 is MNHEY and CDR2 SVGAGI. CDR3 DNA sequence: TGTGCCAGCAGTTCTCGGGCCCCTCGGGGGGAGCAGTACTTC. Translation: CASSSRAPRGEQYF.

The V gene is TRBV5-1, the J gene TRBJ2-2, with 11 positions matching TRBD1. The J segment lost 3 bases and the V segment lost 3 bases, leaving 4 bases of the junction unmatched. This CDR3 contains 16 residues. In germline, CDR1 is SGHRS, CDR2 YFSETQ. The CDR3 here is CASSSGTGGYTGELFF. CDR3 DNA sequence: TGCGCCAGCAGCTCCGGGACAGGGGGTTACACCGGGGAGCTGTTTTTT.

This clone was seen more than once but under ten times. The V call is TRBV7-7, the J call TRBJ2-7; 13 positions agree with TRBD2. The V gene end was trimmed by 6 bases and the J gene end by 1 base; junction bases not matched to a gene: 3. The germline V gene encodes CDR1 SSHAT and CDR2 FNYEAQ (reference sequence). The CDR3 has 15 residues. The CDR3 nucleotides read TGTGCCAGCAGTCGGGGACTAGCGGGATCCTACGAGCAGTACTTC. The encoded protein is CASSRGLAGSYEQYF.

This clone was found once. The J gene is TRBJ2-5, the V gene TRBV6-5; no reliable D call. From germline, CDR1 is MNHEY and CDR2 SVGAGI. V was clipped by 11 bases and J by 5 bases, with 15 bases between them. CDR3 length equals 12 residues. CDR3 residues: CAVRTARETQYF. CDR3 sequence (DNA): TGTGCCGTCCGGACGGCTCGGGAGACCCAGTACTTC.

The chain's CDR3 is CASSFFSGGTDTQYF. The CDR3 nucleotides are TGCGCCAGCAGCTTCTTTAGCGGGGGCACAGATACGCAGTATTTT. The chain employs TRBV5-1 and TRBJ2-3; 8 nucleotides line up with TRBD2. This CDR3 region has 15 residues. CDR1 SGHRS and CDR2 YFSETQ come from the germline V gene. V lost 2 bases, J lost 1 base, and 3 bases stayed unmatched.

The chain is built from TRBV5-4 and TRBJ1-2, with TRBD1 matching 9 bases. The J segment lost 3 bases and the V segment lost 6 bases, leaving 6 bases of the junction unmatched. CDR1 is SGHNT and CDR2 is YYREEE in the germline V gene (reference sequence). The CDR3 runs 14 residues. DNA for the CDR3: TGTGCCAGCAAGAGGACAGGGGAGGACTATGGCTACACCTTC. It is translated as CASKRTGEDYGYTF.

V gene TRBV7-3 combines with J gene TRBJ2-2; D ambiguous. CDR1 is SGHTA, CDR2 FQGTGA, per germline. V was pared by 6 bases and J by 7 bases, with 15 bases between. The CDR3 consists of 14 residues. The CDR3 reads CASSPSATNGELFF. The CDR3 coding sequence is TGTGCCAGCAGTCCCAGCGCCACGAACGGGGAGCTGTTTTTT.

The rearrangement joins TRBV5-6 to TRBJ2-1; 8 bases agree with TRBD2. The CDR3 has 14 residues. CDR1 is SGHDT and CDR2 is YYEEEE in the germline V gene. Trimming took 7 bases from V and 6 from J; bases not matched to a gene: 9. For the CDR3, the DNA is TGTGCCAGCTGCGGGACTAGGATTTGCAATGAGCAGTTCTTC. Residues: CASCGTRICNEQFF.

V and J are TRBV5-5 and TRBJ1-1; no definite D call. The CDR3 is 13 amino acids. V lost 2 bases to trimming and J lost 4 bases, with 9 bases between them. Germline CDR1 and CDR2: SGHKS and YYEKEE (reference sequence). This CDR3 reads CASSLEGATEAFF. The CDR3 nucleotides read TGTGCCAGCAGCTTAGAAGGTGCCACTGAAGCTTTCTTT.